The 25 T cell receptor beta chains given below trace back to one sample, sequenced in a study of T cell responses to AZD1222 COVID-19 vaccine. Clones were read by immunoSEQ multiplex PCR, and TCRdb kept only the in-frame ones, dropping some. The profile covers roughly 80,000 clones, with 90% appearing a single time and 4.2% taken by the ten largest. Sample: peripheral blood, taken on day 0 of AZD1222 vaccination. The receptor set was obtained from an adult in good health.

The CDR3, as DNA: TGTGCCAGCTCACCACTGATTGTGGACCGGGAGACCCAGTACTTC. It translates to CASSPLIVDRETQYF. The chain employs TRBV18 and TRBJ2-5; no clear D gene. The V end lost 1 base, the J end lost 5 bases, and 14 bases lay between the germline ends. The CDR3 runs to 15 residues. Germline CDR1 KGHSH, CDR2 LQKENI.

This clone appeared a few times. V usage is TRBV5-1 and J usage is TRBJ2-1; weak D call: TRBD1 (7 bases). The V end lost 0 bases, the J end lost 10 bases, and 17 bases lay between the germline ends. The CDR3 totals 15 residues. Per the germline V gene, CDR1 is SGHRS and CDR2 is YFSETQ. CDR3: CASSLAGIGGGEQFF. CDR3 in DNA: TGCGCCAGCAGCTTGGCGGGGATAGGAGGGGGCGAGCAGTTCTTC.

J is TRBJ1-6 and V is TRBV28; the D gene is possibly TRBD1 (6 bases). Per germline, CDR1 MDHEN and CDR2 SYDVKM. V gave up 6 bases and J gave up 11 bases, with 11 bases separating them. The CDR3 extends over 12 amino acids. The CDR3 protein is CASRTTGTPLHF. CDR3 in DNA: TGTGCCAGCAGAACCACAGGGACACCCCTCCACTTT.

The CDR3 DNA sequence: TGCGCCAGCAGCCGGCAGGAGAACACTGAAGCTTTCTTT. It is translated as CASSRQENTEAFF. This sequence joins TRBV5-1 and TRBJ1-1; D is unclear. The CDR3 has 13 amino acids. V was shortened by 4 bases and J by 1 base, with 8 bases between the two germline ends. Germline lookup yields CDR1 SGHRS and CDR2 YFSETQ.

J is TRBJ1-3 and V is TRBV2, with 9 nucleotides matching TRBD1. Germline V gene data show CDR1 as SNHLY and CDR2 as FYNNEI. Trimming cost V 6 bases and J 4 bases; bases outside gene matches: 4. CDR3 length equals 14 residues. The CDR3 here is CASRPGQGGNTIYF. The DNA of the CDR3 is TGTGCCAGCAGGCCGGGACAGGGCGGAAACACCATATATTTT. The full variable domain, completed using reference TRBV2 and TRBJ1-3, is EPEVTQTPSHQVTQMGQEVILRCVPISNHLYFYWYRQILGQKVEFLVSFYNNEISEKSEIFDDQFSVERPDGSNFTLKIRSTKLEDSAMYFCASRPGQGGNTIYFGEGSWLTVV.

This clone was seen just once. At one end the junction does not follow the germline gene, possibly because of a read error. V and J are TRBV12-3 or TRBV12-4 and TRBJ2-7; the D gene is possibly TRBD2 (5 bases). CDR3 length: 12 amino acids. CDR3 amino acids: CASSLGPDWASF. The CDR3 nucleotides read TGTGCCAGCAGTTTAGGTCCGGACTGGGCGTCCTTC.

This clone came up once. The gene calls are TRBV19 and TRBJ1-1; D gene ambiguous. The V gene's germline CDR1 is LNHDA and CDR2 SQIVND (reference sequence). CDR3 size: 15 residues. The germline V and J ends were trimmed by 6 bases and 0 bases, with 14 bases remaining between them. The CDR3 region is CASRPDGSLNTEAFF. The CDR3 nucleotides are TGTGCCAGTAGGCCGGACGGTTCCCTGAACACTGAAGCTTTCTTT. Based on the CDR3 plus reference TRBV19 and TRBJ1-1, the full variable domain is DGGITQSPKYLFRKEGQNVTLSCEQNLNHDAMYWYRQDPGQGLRLIYYSQIVNDFQKGDIAEGYSVSREKKESFPLTVTSAQKNPTAFYLCASRPDGSLNTEAFFGQGTRLTVV.

The rearrangement joins TRBV24-1 to TRBJ2-3, with 10 bases identical to TRBD2. Per germline, CDR1 KGHDR and CDR2 SFDVKD. There are 16 residues in the CDR3. Trimming at V came to 3 bases and at J to 2 bases, leaving 4 bases not matched to a gene. The CDR3 protein is CATSDPLAGDTDTQYF. The CDR3 region has the DNA TGTGCCACCAGTGATCCCCTAGCGGGGGACACAGATACGCAGTATTTT.

The chain couples TRBV2 to TRBJ2-1; 10 bases are shared with TRBD2. From germline, CDR1 is SNHLY and CDR2 FYNNEI. Trimming cost V 7 bases and J 7 bases; bases outside gene matches: 7. There are 14 residues in the CDR3. The CDR3, as DNA: TGTGCCAGCACGTCGACTAGCGGGCTGAATGAGCAGTTCTTC. Translation gives CASTSTSGLNEQFF.

J is TRBJ2-1 and V is TRBV30; possible D gene TRBD2, 7 bases. The CDR3 has 14 amino acids. The V gene lost 1 base and the J gene lost 6 bases, with 13 bases spanning the gap. CDR1 and CDR2 (germline): GTSNPN, SVGIG (reference sequence). The CDR3 nucleotides are TGTGCCTGGAGTGGCGGGGGCGCGGGCAATGAGCAGTTCTTC. Amino acids: CAWSGGGAGNEQFF.

The rearrangement links TRBV4-2 to TRBJ2-7, with D possibly being TRBD1 or TRBD2 (5 bases each). The CDR3 runs 13 residues. V was trimmed by 1 base and J by 4 bases, leaving 8 bases between them. Looked up from germline, CDR1 is LGHNA and CDR2 is YNFKEQ. CDR3 protein: CASSQGGFYEQYF. CDR3 bases: TGTGCCAGCAGCCAAGGGGGGTTTTACGAGCAGTACTTC.

The rearrangement uses TRBV6-5 and TRBJ1-2, with D uncertain. The length of the CDR3 is 13 residues. The germline V gene has CDR1 MNHEY and CDR2 SVGAGI. Trimming removed 2 bases from V and 1 base from J, with 5 bases in between. The CDR3 sequence is CASSYEGNYGYTF. CDR3 bases: TGTGCCAGCAGTTACGAGGGTAACTATGGCTACACCTTC.

The genes are TRBV10-3 and TRBJ2-2, with a tentative D call TRBD2 (5 bases). The CDR3 spans 19 residues. The ends were cut back, 3 bases at V and 0 bases at J, with 20 bases in the middle. Germline values: CDR1 ENHRY, CDR2 SYGVKD. CDR3 sequence reads: CAISEFGAGRAANTGELFF. The CDR3 coding sequence is TGTGCCATCAGTGAATTTGGCGCTGGGAGAGCTGCGAACACCGGGGAGCTGTTTTTT.

Points on this clone: The junction does not match germline at one end; this may be a read error. The gene calls are TRBV6-5 and TRBJ1-2; 7 bases agree with TRBD1. This CDR3 region has 13 residues. Germline assignment: CDR1 MNHEY and CDR2 SVGAGI. In nucleotides, the CDR3 is TGTGCCAGCAGCACCGGGACAGACTATGACTACACCTTC. This sequence encodes CASSTGTDYDYTF.

V gene TRBV7-9 combines with J gene TRBJ2-7, with 10 bases that match TRBD2. The trim removed 4 bases at V and 0 bases at J, leaving 9 bases unmatched. There are 17 residues in the CDR3. Germline CDR1 reads SEHNR; CDR2 reads FQNEAQ (reference sequence). This CDR3 reads CASSSTGLAINSYEQYF. DNA of the CDR3: TGTGCCAGCAGCTCGACGGGACTAGCGATCAACTCCTACGAGCAGTACTTC. The entire variable domain, with the rest obtained from reference TRBV7-9 and TRBJ2-7, is as follows: DTGVSQNPRHKITKRGQNVTFRCDPISEHNRLYWYRQTLGQGPEFLTYFQNEAQLEKSRLLSDRFSAERPKGSFSTLEIQRTEQGDSAMYLCASSSTGLAINSYEQYFGPGTRLTVT.

This rearrangement joins TRBV27 to TRBJ2-1, with D perhaps TRBD2 (5 bases). Germline V gives CDR1 MNHEY, CDR2 SMNVEV (reference sequence). The CDR3 runs 17 residues. V lost 3 bases, J lost 3 bases, and 18 bases lay in between. The chain's CDR3 is CASSLSSSPRYYNEQFF. The CDR3 nucleotides are TGTGCCAGCAGTTTGTCTAGCTCCCCCCGCTACTACAATGAGCAGTTCTTC.

The V and J genes are TRBV5-1 and TRBJ2-1; 9 nucleotides agree with TRBD1. CDR1 and CDR2 (germline): SGHRS, YFSETQ. There are 16 residues in the CDR3. V shed 4 bases, J shed 5 bases, and the junction held 10 bases outside the gene matches. The CDR3 region is CASSLEPGQGDNEQFF. CDR3 sequence (DNA): TGCGCCAGCAGCCTGGAACCGGGACAGGGAGACAATGAGCAGTTCTTC.

The V and J genes are TRBV5-8 and TRBJ2-1; 8 nucleotides line up with TRBD2. The germline V gene has CDR1 SGHTS and CDR2 YDEGEE. V trimming: 7 bases; J trimming: 4 bases; junction bases outside the gene matches: 1. The CDR3 sequence is 12 residues long. CDR3 coding DNA: TGTGCCAGCCAGCGGGGGTACAATGAGCAGTTCTTC. Its translation: CASQRGYNEQFF. The full variable domain, rest sourced from reference TRBV5-8 and TRBJ2-1, is EAGVTQSPTHLIKTRGQQATLRCSPISGHTSVYWYQQALGLGLQFLLWYDEGEERNRGNFPPRFSGRQFPNYSSELNVNALELEDSALYLCASQRGYNEQFFGPGTRLTVL.

V usage is TRBV11-3 and J usage is TRBJ2-7; 7 bases match TRBD2. V gave up 1 base and J gave up 6 bases; unmatched junction bases: 3. The CDR3 has 13 residues. CDR1 and CDR2 from the germline V gene are SGHNT and YENEEA. The CDR3 nucleotides are TGTGCCAGCAGCTTAGGGACTAGGGGCGAGCAGTACTTC. Translating it yields CASSLGTRGEQYF.

The V and J genes are TRBV10-3 and TRBJ1-3; D ambiguous. This CDR3 region has 13 residues. Germline-derived CDR1 and CDR2 are ENHRY and SYGVKD. Trimming took off 6 bases at V and 0 bases at J, with 6 bases between the two ends. CDR3 residues: CAIRDPSGNTIYF. DNA for the CDR3: TGTGCCATCAGGGACCCCTCTGGAAACACCATATATTTT.

The genes are TRBV10-3 and TRBJ1-4; possibly TRBD1 for D (5 bases). This CDR3 spans 15 amino acids. CDR1 is ENHRY and CDR2 is SYGVKD in the germline V gene. The V gene lost 0 bases and the J gene lost 4 bases, with 9 bases spanning the gap. As DNA, the CDR3 is TGTGCCATCAGTGAGTCGGTCAGGGTTAATGAAAAACTGTTTTTT. Translating gives CAISESVRVNEKLFF.

This chain joins TRBV6-5 and TRBJ1-4; TRBD1 might be the D (6 bases). CDR3 length: 14 residues. V shed 6 bases and J shed 4 bases, with 12 bases lying between them. Germline V lookup: CDR1 MNHEY, CDR2 SVGAGI. CDR3 amino acids: CASRQTGDNEKLFF. The CDR3 nucleotides read TGTGCCAGCAGGCAGACAGGAGATAATGAAAAACTGTTTTTT.

This clone occurred once. The rearrangement links TRBV9 to TRBJ2-3, with TRBD2 as a possible D gene (6 bases). With 4 bases removed from V and 6 bases from J, the gap between germline ends came to 12 bases. Germline V gene lookup returns CDR1 SGDLS and CDR2 YYNGEE. The CDR3 contains 13 residues. CDR3 DNA: TGTGCCAGCAGCTTCCGGGAGTCCGATACGCAGTATTTT. Translation gives CASSFRESDTQYF.

The chain uses TRBV2 and TRBJ1-6; D is undetermined. CDR3 length: 15 residues. Looked up from germline, CDR1 is SNHLY and CDR2 is FYNNEI. Trimming removed 6 bases at V and 5 bases at J, with 14 bases between. CDR3 DNA sequence: TGTGCCAGCAGCCAAGAATGGGGAAATAATTCACCCCTCCACTTT. It specifies CASSQEWGNNSPLHF.

The rearrangement joins TRBV5-5 to TRBJ2-5, with D possibly TRBD1 on 6 matching bases. Trimming took off 1 base at V and 10 bases at J, with 23 bases between the two ends. The CDR3 has 16 residues. Germline CDR1 SGHKS, CDR2 YYEKEE (reference sequence). The CDR3 loop reads CASSLLRTVSYLIQYF. DNA for the CDR3: TGTGCCAGCAGCTTGTTACGGACAGTTTCTTATCTTATCCAGTACTTC.